This T cell receptor (beta chain) appears in the sequencing data of a study of PD-1 blockade in classical Hodgkin lymphoma. Study-wide results and caveats: Reasons behind the repertoire differences stay unclear, perhaps disease activity or earlier therapy. Compared with healthy donors, newly diagnosed patients reportedly showed lower baseline TCR diversity.

In the case of this clone: Antigen specificity is unknown.

The data were produced by immunoSEQ multiplex PCR, yet TCRdb's version contains in-frame clones alone and is incomplete. Of over 85,000 clones listed, roughly 79% are singletons. Each patient's relapse followed autologous stem cell transplantation, and brentuximab vedotin exposure varied. This clonotype was sampled from a human donor with classical Hodgkin lymphoma. This specimen consisted of peripheral blood mononuclear cells (PBMCs), obtained before the second cycle of nivolumab.

CDR3 DNA sequence: TGTGCCAGCAGCGTAATCGGGAGGGCCGCTGAGCAGTTCTTC. It translates to CASSVIGRAAEQFF. The genes are TRBV9 and TRBJ2-1; 8 bases are shared with TRBD2. After removal of 1 base from V and 9 bases from J, the junction contained 6 bases not matched to a gene. This CDR3 has 14 amino acids. Per the germline V gene, CDR1 is SGDLS and CDR2 is YYNGEE.